This is a list of T cell receptor beta chains from one sample in a study of shared clonotypes between healthy human individuals. Libraries were prepared by immunoSEQ multiplex PCR; TCRdb keeps only in-frame clonotypes and omits some of them. The sample comprises 2.3 million or so clones, 80% to 95% of which are singletons, and under 0.45% rests with the top ten. Input material: naive CD4+ T cells from PBMCs. The source of these receptors is a man aged 18 to 30 in good health. Some clones in this sample may be carry-over from other donors' samples. The CDR3 runs from the conserved cysteine through the conserved F or W. Each record gives: V gene, J gene, clone size, D gene, CDR3 protein, CDR3 DNA. The D gene is left open where the match is weak. The size of a clone is reported for some rows only, either as once, few or many, or as a class for expanded clones.

TRBV5-1	TRBJ1-1	NA	TRBD1	CASSLSTGGGRTEAFF	TGCGCCAGCAGCTTGTCGACAGGGGGTGGGCGCACTGAAGCTTTCTTT
TRBV9	TRBJ1-1	few	NA	CASSPFPGDTEAFF	TGTGCCAGCAGCCCATTCCCTGGGGACACTGAAGCTTTCTTT
TRBV5-1	TRBJ1-1	NA	NA	CASSLDSGGREAFF	TGCGCCAGCAGCTTGGACTCGGGGGGTCGTGAAGCTTTCTTT
TRBV28	TRBJ2-2	once	NA	CASSRPRSNTGELFF	TGTGCCAGCAGTCGGCCGAGATCGAACACCGGGGAGCTGTTTTTT
TRBV19	TRBJ1-1	NA	NA	CASSPFGGNTEAFF	TGTGCCAGTTCCCCCTTTGGGGGGAACACTGAAGCTTTCTTT
TRBV6-7	TRBJ2-7	NA	TRBD2	CASSYPRSNHVAGYYEQYF	TGTGCCAGCAGTTACCCTCGATCGAACCATGTAGCGGGCTACTACGAGCAGTACTTC
TRBV4-1	TRBJ1-3	NA	TRBD1	CASRQDRGPTHGPGNTIYF	TGCGCCAGCAGACAGGACAGGGGGCCCACCCACGGCCCAGGAAACACCATATATTTT
TRBV4-2	TRBJ2-3	once	TRBD1	CASSQDPQGAYTDTQYF	TGTGCCAGCAGCCAAGATCCACAGGGGGCCTACACAGATACGCAGTATTTT
TRBV6-1	TRBJ1-1	few	NA	CATGLGTEAFF	TGTGCCACAGGGCTCGGCACTGAAGCTTTCTTT
TRBV6-5	TRBJ1-4	NA	NA	CASSYLPFQENEKLFF	TGTGCCAGCAGTTACCTTCCATTCCAAGAAAATGAAAAACTGTTTTTT
TRBV14	TRBJ2-1	NA	TRBD2	CASSRGTSGSWQFF	TGTGCCAGCAGCCGTGGGACTAGCGGGAGTTGGCAGTTCTTC
TRBV28	TRBJ2-6	NA	NA	CASREGPGANVLTF	TGTGCCAGCAGAGAAGGACCTGGGGCCAACGTCCTGACTTTC
TRBV7-2	TRBJ1-2	NA	NA	CASSATSGVGYTF	TGTGCCAGCAGCGCAACCTCAGGGGTCGGCTACACCTTC
TRBV7-7	TRBJ2-5	few	TRBD1	CASSYRGQETQYF	TGTGCCAGCAGCTACAGGGGCCAAGAGACCCAGTACTTC
TRBV6-5	TRBJ1-2	NA	NA	CASSPRSGGYTF	TGTGCCAGCAGTCCGCGGAGTGGGGGCTACACCTTC
TRBV12-5	TRBJ2-1	NA	NA	CASGLVGRDNEQFF	TGTGCTAGTGGTTTGGTAGGTAGAGACAATGAGCAGTTCTTC
TRBV19	TRBJ2-7	NA	NA	CASTPSGWGTYEQYF	TGTGCCAGTACCCCGTCGGGGTGGGGAACCTACGAGCAGTACTTC
TRBV7-3	TRBJ2-1	once	NA	CASSANPGLESYNEQFF	TGTGCCAGCAGCGCTAATCCGGGGTTAGAGTCCTACAATGAGCAGTTCTTC
TRBV5-4	TRBJ2-1	NA	NA	CASSGVAREQFF	TGTGCCAGCAGCGGGGTAGCCCGTGAGCAGTTCTTC
TRBV29-1	TRBJ2-7	NA	NA	CSVRQFGGYEQYF	TGCAGCGTTCGGCAGTTCGGGGGATACGAGCAGTACTTC
TRBV27	TRBJ2-7	once	NA	CASSYRRGRSSYEQYF	TGTGCCAGCAGTTATCGGAGGGGCAGGTCCTCCTACGAGCAGTACTTC
TRBV6-5	TRBJ2-7	NA	TRBD2	CASSYGHSGGYEQYF	TGTGCCAGCAGTTATGGTCATAGCGGGGGGTACGAGCAGTACTTC
TRBV5-4	TRBJ2-1	NA	NA	CASSLGVNNEQFF	TGTGCCAGCAGCTTGGGGGTTAACAATGAGCAGTTCTTC